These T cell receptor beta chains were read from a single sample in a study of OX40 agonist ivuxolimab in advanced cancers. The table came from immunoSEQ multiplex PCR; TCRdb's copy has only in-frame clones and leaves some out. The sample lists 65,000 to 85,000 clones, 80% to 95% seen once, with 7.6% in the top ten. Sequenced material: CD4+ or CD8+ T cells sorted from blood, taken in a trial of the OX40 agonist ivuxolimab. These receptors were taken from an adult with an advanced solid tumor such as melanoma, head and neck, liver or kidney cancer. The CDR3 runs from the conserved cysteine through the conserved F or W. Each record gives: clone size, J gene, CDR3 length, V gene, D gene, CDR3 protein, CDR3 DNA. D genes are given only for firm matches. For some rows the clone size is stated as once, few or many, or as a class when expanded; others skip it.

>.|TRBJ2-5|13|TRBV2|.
CATPLGPEETQYF
TGTGCCACCCCGTTGGGGCCCGAGGAGACCCAGTACTTC
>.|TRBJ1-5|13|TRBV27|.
CASSLGGDQPQHF
TGTGCCAGCAGTTTGGGAGGCGATCAGCCCCAGCATTTT
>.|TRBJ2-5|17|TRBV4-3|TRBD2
CASSQDLASGVKETQYF
TGCGCCAGCAGCCAAGATTTGGCTAGCGGGGTGAAAGAGACCCAGTACTTC
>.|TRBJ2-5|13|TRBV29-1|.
CSVGTSNQETQYF
TGCAGCGTCGGGACATCCAACCAAGAGACCCAGTACTTC
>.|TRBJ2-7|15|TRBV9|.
CASSVELAKSYEQYF
TGTGCCAGCAGCGTAGAGCTAGCGAAATCCTACGAGCAGTACTTC
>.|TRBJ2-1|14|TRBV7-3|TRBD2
CASSFGGEYNEQFF
TGTGCCAGCAGCTTTGGGGGGGAGTACAATGAGCAGTTCTTC
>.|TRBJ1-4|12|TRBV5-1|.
CASSFPDGKLFF
TGCGCCAGCAGCTTCCCCGACGGAAAACTGTTTTTT
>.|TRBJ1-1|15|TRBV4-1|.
CASSQAWAGQAEAFF
TGCGCCAGCAGCCAAGCCTGGGCAGGGCAAGCTGAAGCTTTCTTT
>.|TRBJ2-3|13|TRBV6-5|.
CASSLLRTDTQYF
TGTGCCAGCAGTCTCCTGCGGACAGATACGCAGTATTTT
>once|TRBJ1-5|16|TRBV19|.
CASSIQWADRYQPQHF
TGTGCCAGTAGTATACAGTGGGCCGATAGGTATCAGCCCCAGCATTTT
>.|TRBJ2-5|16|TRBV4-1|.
CASSQGALGGQETQYF
TGCGCCAGCAGCCAGGGGGCCCTGGGGGGTCAAGAGACCCAGTACTTC
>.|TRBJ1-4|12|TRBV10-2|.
CASLGVGEKLFF
TGCGCCAGCCTCGGGGTGGGTGAAAAACTGTTTTTT
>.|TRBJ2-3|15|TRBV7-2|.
CASSSRDWVTDTQYF
TGTGCCAGCAGCTCCCGGGACTGGGTCACAGATACGCAGTATTTT
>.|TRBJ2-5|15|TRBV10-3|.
CAISAGEALQETQYF
TGTGCCATCAGTGCAGGGGAAGCCTTACAAGAGACCCAGTACTTC
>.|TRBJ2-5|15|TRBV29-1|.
CSVEGGRLRGETQYF
TGCAGCGTCGAGGGGGGGCGCCTTAGGGGTGAGACCCAGTACTTC
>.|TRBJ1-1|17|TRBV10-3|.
CAISEMWATQGTTEAFF
TGTGCCATCAGTGAGATGTGGGCCACACAGGGCACCACTGAAGCTTTCTTT
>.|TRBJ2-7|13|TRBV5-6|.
CASSLGRTYEQYF
TGTGCCAGCAGCTTGGGACGGACCTACGAGCAGTACTTC
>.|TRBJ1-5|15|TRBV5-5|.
CASSLAGWGNQPQHF
TGTGCCAGCAGCTTGGCGGGGTGGGGCAATCAGCCCCAGCATTTT
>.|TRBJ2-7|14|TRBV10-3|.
CAIRDTGGTYEQYF
TGTGCCATCAGGGACACGGGGGGCACCTACGAGCAGTACTTC
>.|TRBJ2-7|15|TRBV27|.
CASSSLGSQAYEQYF
TGTGCCAGCAGTTCCTTGGGCTCCCAGGCCTACGAGCAGTACTTC
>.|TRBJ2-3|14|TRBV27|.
CASSLFQGIDTQYF
TGTGCCAGCAGTTTATTTCAGGGGATTGATACGCAGTATTTT
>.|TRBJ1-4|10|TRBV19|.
CAVQGEKLFF
TGTGCCGTTCAGGGTGAAAAACTGTTTTTT